A single sample gave rise to the 26 T cell receptor beta chains below, sequenced in a study of cytomegalovirus exposure and HLA in healthy donors. The study ran its PCR with 60 Vbeta and 13 Jbeta primers. The repertoire was sequenced with immunoSEQ multiplex PCR; TCRdb's copy has only in-frame clones and lacks some. The sample lists 130,000 or so clones, roughly 66% seen once, with over 5% in the top ten. Sequenced material: PBMCs. These receptor sequences come from a woman aged 60-75 years in good health and CMV-seronegative.

A few counts support this clone. The chain is built from TRBV7-9 and TRBJ2-1; 9 nucleotides agree with TRBD2. The CDR3 covers 15 residues. Germline CDR1 reads SEHNR; CDR2 reads FQNEAQ (reference sequence). The V gene end was trimmed by 5 bases and the J gene end by 6 bases; junction bases not matched to a gene: 8. CDR3 region: CASSPMTSGGNEQFF. The CDR3 coding sequence is TGTGCCAGCAGCCCGATGACTAGCGGAGGCAATGAGCAGTTCTTC.

This clone was found a few times. The V call is TRBV6-7, the J call TRBJ1-2; D is perhaps TRBD1 (5 bases). TRBV6-7 is designated an ORF whose function remains uncertain. The CDR3 is 14 residues long. The V gene lost 5 bases and the J gene lost 4 bases, with 14 bases spanning the gap. CDR3 sequence (DNA): TGTGCCAGCAGTCAAGACAGTTATCCCTATGGCTACACCTTC. It specifies CASSQDSYPYGYTF.

CDR3 nucleotide sequence: TGTGCCAGCAGCAGACAGGGGGCGACCGGGGAGCTGTTTTTT. Protein product: CASSRQGATGELFF. The V gene is TRBV7-3, the J gene TRBJ2-2; TRBD1 agrees at 10 bases. CDR3 length: 14 residues. J was trimmed by 5 bases and V by 5 bases; bases with no gene match: 2. Germline V gene sequence: CDR1 SGHTA, CDR2 FQGTGA.

This clone was observed a few times. V and J are TRBV6-1 and TRBJ1-5; 7 bases are a match to TRBD1. V lost 3 bases and J lost 6; bases outside the gene matches: 5. Germline CDR1 MNHNS, CDR2 SASEGT. The CDR3 has 14 amino acids. The chain's CDR3 is CASSEGQGGQPQHF. In nucleotides, the CDR3 is TGTGCCAGCAGTGAGGGGCAGGGGGGTCAGCCCCAGCATTTT.

This rearrangement joins TRBV2 to TRBJ2-7, with TRBD2 matching 10 bases. The CDR3 loop spans 15 amino acids. The germline CDR1 and CDR2 sequences are SNHLY and FYNNEI. Losses at the gene ends were 2 bases for V and 3 bases for J; bases not matched to a gene: 4. The CDR3 DNA is TGTGCCAGCAGTGAAAGGGTAGCGGGAGGCTACGAGCAGTACTTC. Protein sequence: CASSERVAGGYEQYF.

The gene calls are TRBV11-2 and TRBJ2-2, with 12 bases matching TRBD2. This CDR3 is 15 amino acids long. CDR1 SGHAT and CDR2 FQNNGV come from the germline V gene. After removal of 5 bases from V and 4 bases from J, the junction contained 2 bases not matched to a gene. CDR3 region: CASSQGLAGTGELFF. CDR3 nucleotides: TGTGCCAGCAGCCAGGGACTAGCGGGCACCGGGGAGCTGTTTTTT.

The V gene is TRBV7-2, the J gene TRBJ1-4, with TRBD1 as a possible D gene (6 bases). Germline CDR1 SGHTA, CDR2 FQGNSA. Trimming took 4 bases from V and 5 from J, leaving 14 bases between them. The CDR3 is 15 amino acids. The CDR3 is CASSWGTRLNEKLFF. Here the CDR3 DNA reads TGTGCCAGCAGCTGGGGGACAAGACTAAATGAAAAACTGTTTTTT.

The rearrangement links TRBV5-1 to TRBJ2-5; TRBD2 matches at 7 bases. The CDR3 runs to 14 residues. J gave up 5 bases and V 2 bases, and 6 bases lay outside the gene matches. The V gene's germline CDR1 is SGHRS and CDR2 YFSETQ. The CDR3 is CASSLTAGGETQYF. The DNA of the CDR3 is TGCGCCAGCAGCTTAACGGCCGGGGGGGAGACCCAGTACTTC.

This clone was observed once. Other DNA sequences in this specimen translate into the identical CDR3. The V and J genes are TRBV29-1 and TRBJ2-2; 9 bases align to TRBD2. Germline V gene sequence: CDR1 SQVTM, CDR2 ANQGSEA. Losses at the gene ends were 4 bases for V and 5 bases for J; bases not matched to a gene: 8. The length of the CDR3 is 15 residues. CDR3 region: CSVGVLAGSTGELFF. The CDR3 DNA reads as TGCAGCGTTGGGGTGCTAGCGGGATCGACCGGGGAGCTGTTTTTT.

V and J are TRBV6-6 and TRBJ1-5, with D possibly TRBD1 on 5 matching bases. V lost 5 bases and J lost 3, with 14 bases in between. Germline V gives CDR1 MNHNY, CDR2 SVGAGI (reference sequence). The length of the CDR3 is 15 residues. The CDR3 DNA reads as TGTGCCAGCAGTCGATCGGCAGGGCCCAATCAGCCCCAGCATTTT. Its protein is CASSRSAGPNQPQHF.

V is TRBV2 and J is TRBJ2-5; 7 positions match TRBD2. The length of the CDR3 is 15 residues. Germline CDR1 SNHLY, CDR2 FYNNEI. V shed 6 bases, J shed 5 bases, and the junction held 12 bases outside the gene matches. In DNA, the CDR3 is TGTGCCAGCAGCCCCCTCTCAAGCGGGGCGGAGACCCAGTACTTC. It encodes CASSPLSSGAETQYF.

In its sample, this clone was seen a few times. The chain links TRBV29-1 to TRBJ2-7; TRBD1 agrees at 7 bases. The length of the CDR3 is 13 residues. V shed 5 bases and J 3 bases; nucleotides not matched to a gene: 7. CDR1 is SQVTM, CDR2 ANQGSEA, per germline. CDR3 sequence reads: CSVRGQNFYEQYF. The CDR3 region has the DNA TGCAGCGTTCGGGGACAGAATTTCTACGAGCAGTACTTC.

J is TRBJ1-2 and V is TRBV12-5; D not certain. CDR3 length equals 11 residues. CDR1 and CDR2 from the germline V gene are LGHNT and FRNRAP. V was shortened by 1 base and J by 10 bases, with 7 bases between the two germline ends. The CDR3 DNA reads TGTGCTAGTGGTTTGGAACGAGCCTACACCTTC. Translation gives CASGLERAYTF.

In this sample, this clone turned up a few times. The rearrangement uses TRBV5-4 and TRBJ1-2, with 7 bases fitting TRBD1. Germline CDR1 and CDR2: SGHNT and YYREEE (reference sequence). J lost 2 bases, V lost 4 bases, and 8 bases had no gene match. This CDR3 spans 15 amino acids. The CDR3 here is CASSLPQQGNYGYTF. The CDR3 DNA reads TGTGCCAGCAGCCTACCCCAACAGGGGAACTATGGCTACACCTTC.

V is TRBV15 and J is TRBJ2-3; possible D gene TRBD2, 5 bases. The V gene's germline CDR1 is LNHNV and CDR2 YYDKDF (reference sequence). Deletions cut 1 base from V and 5 bases from J, with 13 bases between. The CDR3 spans 15 residues. DNA for the CDR3: TGTGCCACCAGCAGAGTTAGAGGCGGGTTAGATACGCAGTATTTT. It translates to CATSRVRGGLDTQYF.

The chain joins TRBV7-2 to TRBJ2-3; D is perhaps TRBD2 (5 bases). V was trimmed by 2 bases and J by 4 bases, leaving 10 bases between them. The CDR3 length is 14 residues. Germline lookup yields CDR1 SGHTA and CDR2 FQGNSA. CDR3 nucleotides: TGTGCCAGCAGCTTACAGGCTAGCTCAGATACGCAGTATTTT. Residues: CASSLQASSDTQYF.

V and J are TRBV4-3 and TRBJ1-2; the D is unclear. Trimming shortened V by 1 base and J by 9 bases, and 18 bases separated the two germline ends. The CDR3 extends over 15 amino acids. Germline-derived CDR1 and CDR2 are LGHNA and YSLEER. CDR3 protein: CASSQVYPGTLSYTF. The CDR3 DNA is TGCGCCAGCAGCCAAGTTTATCCGGGAACGCTGAGCTACACCTTC.

The CDR3 nucleotides are TGTGCCAGCAGCTTACGCGGGGGGGCCTTTCGCGACACCGGGGAGCTGTTTTTT. Its translation is CASSLRGGAFRDTGELFF. This chain uses TRBV7-2 with TRBJ2-2, with 9 bases fitting TRBD2. V lost 2 bases and J lost 3; bases outside the gene matches: 10. Per germline, CDR1 SGHTA and CDR2 FQGNSA. The CDR3 is made up of 18 amino acids.

The CDR3 loop is CASSLGGGGAYEQYF. Written as DNA, the CDR3 is TGTGCCAGCAGCTTGGGGGGCGGGGGAGCCTACGAGCAGTACTTC. The genes are TRBV5-6 and TRBJ2-5; 7 bases match TRBD2. The J call is in doubt because the DNA end fits TRBJ2-7 better. Germline assignment: CDR1 SGHDT and CDR2 YYEEEE. There are 15 residues in the CDR3.

The chain has TRBV10-3 and TRBJ2-7; D gene unclear. CDR1 and CDR2 from the germline V gene are ENHRY and SYGVKD. The germline V and J ends were trimmed by 2 bases and 8 bases, with 10 bases remaining between them. The CDR3 has 12 amino acids. The CDR3 DNA sequence: TGTGCCATCAGTGAGAATCAGCGCCAGCAGTACTTC. This translates into CAISENQRQQYF.

Points on this clone: A junction boundary mismatches the germline segment, possibly from a read error. This chain connects TRBV7-9 to TRBJ1-5; tentative D call: TRBD1 (5 bases). Germline V gene lookup returns CDR1 SEHNR and CDR2 FQNEAQ (reference sequence). The CDR3 has 14 residues. CDR3 in DNA: TGTTCCAGCCGTAGTGACAGTATGGTAGGGCCCCAGCATTTT. This codes for CSSRSDSMVGPQHF.

This clone came up once. The genes are TRBV4-2 and TRBJ1-3; the match to TRBD1 covers 9 bases. Unmatched junction bases numbered 12, after V lost 0 bases and J lost 6 bases. CDR1 and CDR2 from the germline V gene are LGHNA and YNFKEQ. The CDR3 contains 18 residues. The CDR3 spells CASSQELSGTGSVNTIYF. The CDR3 DNA reads TGTGCCAGCAGCCAAGAGCTATCCGGGACAGGGAGCGTAAACACCATATATTTT.

The genes are TRBV5-4 and TRBJ1-1, with TRBD1 matching over 8 bases. CDR3 size: 17 residues. Germline V gene sequence: CDR1 SGHNT, CDR2 YYREEE (reference sequence). The junction had 8 bases not matched to a gene; V was cut back by 0 bases and J by 1 base. The CDR3 DNA sequence: TGTGCCAGCAGCTTGGCGGGCAGGGGGCGCGGGAACACTGAAGCTTTCTTT. This codes for CASSLAGRGRGNTEAFF. The complete variable domain, with remaining parts taken from reference TRBV5-4 and TRBJ1-1, reads ETGVTQSPTHLIKTRGQQVTLRCSSQSGHNTVSWYQQALGQGPQFIFQYYREEENGRGNFPPRFSGLQFPNYSSELNVNALELDDSALYLCASSLAGRGRGNTEAFFGQGTRLTVV.

This rearrangement joins TRBV5-6 to TRBJ2-3; 9 positions match TRBD1. CDR1 is SGHDT and CDR2 is YYEEEE in the germline V gene. The CDR3 covers 16 residues. Trimming removed 0 bases from V and 2 bases from J; junction bases left unmatched: 4. The chain's CDR3 is CASSLVGTGFTDTQYF. CDR3 DNA sequence: TGTGCCAGCAGCTTGGTCGGGACAGGGTTCACAGATACGCAGTATTTT.

The gene calls are TRBV2 and TRBJ2-2, with D perhaps TRBD1 (7 bases). CDR1 SNHLY and CDR2 FYNNEI come from the germline V gene. V shed 4 bases and J shed 7 bases, with 13 bases lying between them. The CDR3 covers 14 residues. The CDR3 region has the DNA TGTGCCAGCAGTGCAGGAGGGGGCGGCGGGGAGCTGTTTTTT. Residues: CASSAGGGGGELFF.

The chain joins TRBV10-1 to TRBJ1-1, with D maybe TRBD1 (5 bases). The CDR3 length is 14 residues. CDR1 is WNHNN, CDR2 SYGVQD, per germline (reference sequence). V was clipped by 5 bases and J by 1 base, with 11 bases between them. CDR3 residues: CASSSGLTNTEAFF. The DNA for the CDR3 is TGCGCCAGCAGTTCGGGACTGACGAACACTGAAGCTTTCTTT.